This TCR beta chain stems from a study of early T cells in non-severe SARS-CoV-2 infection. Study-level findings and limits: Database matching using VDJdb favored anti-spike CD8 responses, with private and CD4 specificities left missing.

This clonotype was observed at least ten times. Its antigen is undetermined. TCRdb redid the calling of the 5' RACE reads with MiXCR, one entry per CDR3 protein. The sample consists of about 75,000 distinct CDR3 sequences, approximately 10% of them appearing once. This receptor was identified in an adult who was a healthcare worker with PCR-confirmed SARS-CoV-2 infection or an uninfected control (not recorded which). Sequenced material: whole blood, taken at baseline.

The CDR3 is CASSDRENSPLHF. Here the CDR3 DNA reads TGTGCCAGCAGTGACAGGGAAAATTCACCCCTCCACTTT. The chain has TRBV6-5 and TRBJ1-6; 7 bases match TRBD1. The CDR3 runs to 13 residues. V trimming: 5 bases; J trimming: 7 bases; junction bases outside the gene matches: 2. In germline, CDR1 is MNHEY, CDR2 SVGAGI.